This entry features one T cell receptor (beta chain) sequence. Its antigen remains undetermined. Base qualities were left out, and no much larger clone turns up one base away. The immunoSEQ Assay, a bias-controlled multiplex PCR, was used to amplify TCRbeta CDR3 regions from genomic DNA. The study's own analysis went as follows. The number of nucleated cells in each sample was estimated by amplification of reference gene primers within the assay. To quantify the absolute abundance of each unique TCRbeta CDR3 rearrangement, sequence reads were collapsed and filtered. For each sample, productive Simpson clonality was calculated as the square root of Simpson's diversity index over productive rearrangements. TCRdb provides this immuneACCESS table in a form limited to in-frame rearrangements. Some clones are lacking; in checked studies, under half of them reflect an unresolved V gene, and why the rest are absent is not known. Clone size and the V and J calls come from that table; the DNA yielded D and trimming. For this sample there are approximately 150,000 clones; just under 85% appear just once. Of the sample, roughly 2.7% is held by the ten largest clones.

The data belong to a study of blood T cell repertoires in COVID-19 (TCRdb year 2020). For the wider study: Collaborator samples came from the United States, Italy and Spain and covered acute and convalescent phases of COVID-19. The material from the prospective study consisted of cDNA or gDNA derived from T cells, B-cell-depleted T cells, or PBMCs. The samples were drawn from the first 160 participants of the ongoing ImmuneRACE study and from more than 1,000 subjects provided by 6 global collaborators. The repertoires were released in a freely available public database intended as a resource for research on the immune response to SARS-CoV-2. HLA class I and class II types, where available, came from metadata supplied by the sample provider rather than from assay-based typing. The dataset comprised deeply sampled blood TCRbeta repertoires from subjects exposed to, actively infected with, or recovered from COVID-19. Sample metadata almost always included a de-identified subject ID, COVID-19 status, age in years and sex.

From a lookup of the germline V gene, CDR1 and CDR2 are ENHRY and SYGVKD. The CDR3 goes from the cysteine to the phenylalanine over 15 residues. The read is trimmed to its CDR3 DNA, 45 bases read in frame from base 1. Between the V and J ends, shortened by 3 bases and 2 bases respectively, the junction contains 14 bases. Paper-wide results and their limitations: The amount of clinical and demographic metadata varied by source and participant and was provided uncurated.

At one collaborating source in Seattle, patients were enrolled during active infection and were followed longitudinally through the course of disease. Whole blood was collected in K2EDTA tubes by collaborating institutions according to the institutions' own protocols. For TCRbeta analysis, collaborator samples were shipped as frozen whole blood, as isolated PBMCs, or as DNA extracted from either sample type. This receptor was taken from a woman at least 80 years old with COVID-19, enrolled during active disease. The rearrangement combines TRBV10-3 with TRBJ2-7; matching of 7 bases hints at TRBD2 as the D gene. Sequencing input: peripheral blood. The DNA sequence is as follows: TGTGCCATCAGTGATCCGGCGGGGGCCCCCTACGAGCAGTACTTC. Its amino acids are CAISDPAGAPYEQYF.